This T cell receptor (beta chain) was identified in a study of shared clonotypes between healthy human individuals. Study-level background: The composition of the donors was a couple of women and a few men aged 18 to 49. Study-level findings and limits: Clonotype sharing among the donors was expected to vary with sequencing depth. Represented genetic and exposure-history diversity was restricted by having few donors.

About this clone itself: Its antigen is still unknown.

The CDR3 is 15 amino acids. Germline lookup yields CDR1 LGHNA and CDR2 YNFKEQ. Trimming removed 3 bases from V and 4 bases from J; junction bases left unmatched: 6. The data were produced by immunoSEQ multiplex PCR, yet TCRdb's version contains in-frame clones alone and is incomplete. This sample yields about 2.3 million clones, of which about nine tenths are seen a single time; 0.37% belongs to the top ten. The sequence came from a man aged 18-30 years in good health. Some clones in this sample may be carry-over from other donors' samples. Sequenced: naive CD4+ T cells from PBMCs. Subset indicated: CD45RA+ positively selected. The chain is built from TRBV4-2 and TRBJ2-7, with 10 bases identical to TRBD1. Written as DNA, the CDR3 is TGTGCCAGCAGCCACGAACCGGGACAGGGGTACGAGCAGTACTTC. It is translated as CASSHEPGQGYEQYF.